The 18 T cell receptor beta chains in this list originate from one sample, sequenced in a study of lymphopenia after photon versus proton radiotherapy. Produced via immunoSEQ multiplex PCR; TCRdb's table is partial and in-frame only. The data hold approximately 24,000 clones, with more than 90% observed a single time. The sample in question was peripheral blood, obtained from a patient treated with photon-based radiotherapy. These receptors were collected from a woman between 45 and 60 years old with cholangiocarcinoma.

The CDR3 coding sequence is TGCGCCAGCAGTCCTTCAGGCAGCGATACGCAGTATTTT. This codes for CASSPSGSDTQYF. This chain connects TRBV10-2 to TRBJ2-3, with D unresolved. From germline, CDR1 is WSHSY and CDR2 SAAADI. Trimming removed 5 bases at V and 6 bases at J, with 12 bases between. The CDR3 contains 13 residues.

The chain employs TRBV30 and TRBJ1-4; TRBD1 aligns across 7 bases. The CDR3 loop spans 15 amino acids. The V and J ends lost 0 bases and 6 bases, in that order; junction bases with no gene match: 7. Germline V gene lookup returns CDR1 GTSNPN and CDR2 SVGIG (reference sequence). The CDR3 DNA reads TGTGCCTGGAGTGTAGCGGGACAGCACCATGAAAAACTGTTTTTT. It codes for CAWSVAGQHHEKLFF.

The V call is TRBV7-2, the J call TRBJ2-1; D is perhaps TRBD1 or TRBD2 (6 bases each). Germline CDR1 is SGHTA and CDR2 is FQGNSA. Between the trimmed V and J ends, which lost 5 bases and 6 bases, there was a span of 20 bases. The CDR3 runs 16 residues. CDR3 residues: CASSRWGQGGPNEQFF. CDR3 sequence (DNA): TGTGCCAGCAGCCGCTGGGGGCAGGGAGGCCCCAATGAGCAGTTCTTC.

The rearrangement uses TRBV27 and TRBJ1-5; 10 nucleotides agree with TRBD1. J gave up 2 bases and V 1 base, and 5 bases lay outside the gene matches. Germline CDR1 MNHEY, CDR2 SMNVEV (reference sequence). The CDR3 has 17 residues. The CDR3 bases are TGTGCCAGCAGTTTATTATTTGGACAGGGGGGCAATCAGCCCCAGCATTTT. Translated: CASSLLFGQGGNQPQHF.

This rearrangement joins TRBV6-6 to TRBJ2-7; 8 bases line up with TRBD1. CDR1 MNHNY and CDR2 SVGAGI come from the germline V gene (reference sequence). The V and J ends lost 6 bases and 5 bases, in that order; junction bases with no gene match: 15. This CDR3 is 16 amino acids long. The CDR3 here is CASSLPTDRVGDEQYF. DNA for the CDR3: TGTGCCAGCAGCCTACCGACGGACAGGGTGGGCGACGAGCAGTACTTC.

This clone turned up a few times. The V call is TRBV4-3, the J call TRBJ2-3; 15 bases map to TRBD2. This CDR3 spans 16 amino acids. CDR1 LGHNA and CDR2 YSLEER come from the germline V gene. Germline trimming cut 4 bases from V and 7 bases from J; bases unmatched to any gene: 6. The CDR3 sequence: CASSPGLAGGFNTQYF. The CDR3 coding sequence is TGCGCCAGCAGCCCCGGACTAGCGGGGGGGTTTAATACGCAGTATTTT.

In this sample, this clone turned up a few times. This chain links TRBV25-1 with TRBJ1-4; D unresolved. The CDR3 contains 14 residues. In germline, CDR1 is MGHDK, CDR2 SYGVNS. V dropped 4 bases and J dropped 0 bases, with 6 bases sitting between them. This CDR3 is CASSVAATNEKLFF. CDR3 sequence (DNA): TGTGCCAGCAGTGTGGCCGCAACTAATGAAAAACTGTTTTTT.

The V and J genes are TRBV14 and TRBJ1-2, with TRBD1 matching 8 bases. The J segment lost 8 bases and the V segment lost 4 bases, leaving 6 bases of the junction unmatched. The CDR3 length is 13 residues. Germline CDR1 and CDR2: SGHDN and FVKESK. The CDR3 spells CASSLQGEYGYTF. The DNA of the CDR3 is TGTGCCAGCAGCCTACAGGGGGAGTACGGCTACACCTTC.

CDR3 sequence reads: CASSSRQDYRAGYTF. Here the CDR3 DNA reads TGTGCCAGCAGCTCCCGACAGGACTACCGGGCGGGCTACACCTTC. This chain joins TRBV7-2 and TRBJ1-2; TRBD1 might be the D (6 bases). V lost 4 bases to trimming and J lost 8 bases, with 20 bases between them. The CDR3 length is 15 residues. Germline CDR1 is SGHTA and CDR2 is FQGNSA.

This chain joins TRBV6-5 and TRBJ2-2; the D gene is possibly TRBD1 (6 bases). The CDR3 is made up of 16 amino acids. The germline CDR1 and CDR2 sequences are MNHEY and SVGAGI. Between the trimmed V and J ends, which lost 2 bases and 0 bases, there was a span of 10 bases. CDR3: CASSYVTGTNTGELFF. DNA for the CDR3: TGTGCCAGCAGTTACGTTACAGGGACGAACACCGGGGAGCTGTTTTTT.

V is TRBV18 and J is TRBJ1-1; no reliable D call. From germline, CDR1 is KGHSH and CDR2 LQKENI. This CDR3 comprises 15 residues. The V end lost 4 bases, the J end lost 4 bases, and 16 bases lay between the germline ends. CDR3 in amino acids: CASSRAPLGATEAFF. The CDR3 DNA reads TGTGCCAGCTCACGGGCCCCCCTGGGCGCCACTGAAGCTTTCTTT.

The V and J genes are TRBV19 and TRBJ2-6, with D uncertain. The CDR3 loop spans 13 amino acids. Per the germline V gene, CDR1 is LNHDA and CDR2 is SQIVND (reference sequence). The germline V and J ends were trimmed by 10 bases and 0 bases, with 7 bases remaining between them. The chain's CDR3 is CATAASGANVLTF. As DNA, the CDR3 is TGTGCCACCGCCGCCTCTGGGGCCAACGTCCTGACTTTC.

This sequence joins TRBV11-2 and TRBJ1-2; D possibly corresponds to TRBD1 (6 bases). CDR1 and CDR2 (germline): SGHAT, FQNNGV. The CDR3 has 15 residues. V lost 2 bases, J lost 5 bases, and 15 bases lay in between. CDR3 protein: CASSLSRGWMYGYTF. CDR3 nucleotide sequence: TGTGCCAGCAGCTTAAGCAGGGGATGGATGTATGGCTACACCTTC.

The gene calls are TRBV11-3 and TRBJ1-4; D perhaps matches TRBD1 (5 bases). Germline V gives CDR1 SGHNT, CDR2 YENEEA. V dropped 1 base and J dropped 4 bases, with 16 bases sitting between them. The CDR3 sequence is 17 residues long. For the CDR3, the DNA is TGTGCCAGCAGCTTAGGGCCCACGGGGGGAGGTAATGAAAAACTGTTTTTT. It yields the protein CASSLGPTGGGNEKLFF. The whole variable domain, filled in from reference TRBV11-3 and TRBJ1-4, reads EAGVVQSPRYKIIEKKQPVAFWCNPISGHNTLYWYLQNLGQGPELLIRYENEEAVDDSQLPKDRFSAERLKGVDSTLKIQPAELGDSAVYLCASSLGPTGGGNEKLFFGSGTQLSVL.

The rearrangement links TRBV7-9 to TRBJ1-5, with D perhaps TRBD1 (5 bases). Germline V gene lookup returns CDR1 SEHNR and CDR2 FQNEAQ (reference sequence). This CDR3 contains 13 residues. With 1 base removed from V and 9 bases from J, the gap between germline ends came to 10 bases. CDR3 region: CASSLEGRGPQHF. The DNA of the CDR3 is TGTGCCAGCAGCTTAGAGGGTAGGGGGCCCCAGCATTTT.

This chain joins TRBV5-1 and TRBJ2-3; 9 bases match TRBD2. The CDR3 totals 16 residues. The V gene end was trimmed by 0 bases and the J gene end by 6 bases; junction bases not matched to a gene: 8. Germline V CDR1 and CDR2: SGHRS, YFSETQ. The CDR3 region has the DNA TGCGCCAGCAGCTTGGTGGCGGGGGGGCCAGGGGATACGCAGTATTTT. This sequence encodes CASSLVAGGPGDTQYF. Together with reference TRBV5-1 and TRBJ2-3, the CDR3 gives the full variable domain: KAGVTQTPRYLIKTRGQQVTLSCSPISGHRSVSWYQQTPGQGLQFLFEYFSETQRNKGNFPGRFSGRQFSNSRSEMNVSTLELGDSALYLCASSLVAGGPGDTQYFGPGTRLTVL.

The V call is TRBV4-1, the J call TRBJ1-4, with D uncertain. Germline-derived CDR1 and CDR2 are MGHRA and YSYEKL. Trimming shortened V by 3 bases and J by 12 bases, and 11 bases separated the two germline ends. The CDR3 loop spans 12 amino acids. CDR3 nucleotide sequence: TGCGCCAGCAGCCAGCCCGGTTTAGAACTGTTTTTT. Its protein is CASSQPGLELFF.

The chain carries TRBV29-1 and TRBJ2-5; 8 bases line up with TRBD1. The trim removed 4 bases at V and 4 bases at J, leaving 5 bases unmatched. The CDR3 spans 13 residues. The germline V gene has CDR1 SQVTM and CDR2 ANQGSEA. CDR3 DNA sequence: TGCAGCGTTGTCCCAGGGGGCGGAGAGACCCAGTACTTC. Translation gives CSVVPGGGETQYF.